This T cell receptor (beta chain) came from a study of human T cells and chemical hapten exposure. Study-level findings and limits: With alopecia, donors may have immune responses unlike healthy people's.

Trimming removed 5 bases from V and 3 bases from J; junction bases left unmatched: 7. The CDR3 contains 15 residues. Germline V lookup: CDR1 MNHEY, CDR2 SVGAGI. TCRdb passed the RACE reads through MiXCR, listing each CDR3 protein once. The sample has approximately 350,000 distinct CDR3 sequences; about 6.3% are singletons. Sample time point: patch test 2, 6 weeks after DPC sensitization. Treatment here: therapeutic diphenylcyclopropenone sensitization with weekly scalp DPC. With respect to this clonotype: Its antigen remains unidentified.

This TCR derives from a woman younger than 35 with alopecia areata. Some clones in this sample may be carry-over from other donors' samples. The rearrangement links TRBV6-5 to TRBJ2-1; 7 bases align to TRBD1. The sequencing here drew on whole blood, taken in connection with sensitization to the hapten diphenylcyclopropenone (DPC). Here the CDR3 reads CASSRGQANYNEQFF. DNA of the CDR3: TGTGCCAGCAGTCGAGGACAGGCGAACTACAATGAGCAGTTCTTC.